The clone carrying this T cell receptor beta chain has a count of ten or more. The antigen remains unidentified. Germline CDR1 reads MDHEN; CDR2 reads SYDVKM. Losses at the gene ends were 6 bases for V and 6 bases for J; bases not matched to a gene: 10. The CDR3 loop spans 16 amino acids. The source of the sample is a study of T cells in Graves' hyperthyroidism and ophthalmopathy. General observations from the study: Blood also contained most expanded thyroid clonotypes above 0.001.

RNA transcripts yielded amplified TCR beta CDR3 regions. With the HTBI primer set, the TCR CDR3 went through a first round of RT-PCR. One entry per CDR3 protein results from TCRdb running MiXCR on the multiplex PCR reads. The repertoire includes a few hundred thousand distinct CDR3 sequences, 12% to 15% of them detected once, and about 15% sits in the top ten. The material sequenced was blood. This TCR was sampled from a woman aged 40 to 50 with Graves' hyperthyroidism. The chain joins TRBV28 to TRBJ2-3; TRBD2 matches 12 bases. The CDR3 DNA reads TGTGCCAGCAGCGGGCCCGGCCTAGCGGGAGGGGATACGCAGTATTTT. It translates to CASSGPGLAGGDTQYF.